These 2 T cell receptor beta chains originate from one sample sequenced in a study of glioma-infiltrating T cells after dendritic cell vaccination. Assay: immunoSEQ multiplex PCR; the TCRdb copy retains only in-frame clones and omits some. The sample carries roughly 51,000 clones, around 86% recorded once. The specimen was blood, collected before dendritic cell vaccination. Receptor source: a human donor with glioblastoma.

The chain joins TRBV19 to TRBJ1-4; no definite D call. V lost 5 bases, J lost 8 bases, and 18 bases lay in between. The CDR3 runs 15 residues. CDR1 and CDR2 from the germline V gene are LNHDA and SQIVND (reference sequence). CDR3 sequence (DNA): TGTGCCAGTAGTGGGCGCCTTGATGGGTTGGAAAAACTGTTTTTT. As protein: CASSGRLDGLEKLFF. The whole variable domain, remainder taken from reference TRBV19 and TRBJ1-4, is DGGITQSPKYLFRKEGQNVTLSCEQNLNHDAMYWYRQDPGQGLRLIYYSQIVNDFQKGDIAEGYSVSREKKESFPLTVTSAQKNPTAFYLCASSGRLDGLEKLFFGSGTQLSVL.

The chain links TRBV10-3 to TRBJ1-4, with D unresolved. The germline V gene has CDR1 ENHRY and CDR2 SYGVKD. The CDR3 length is 12 residues. Trimming cost V 4 bases and J 8 bases, with 8 bases left between them. The CDR3 region has the DNA TGTGCCATCAGTGGAACCGCGGAAAAACTGTTTTTT. Amino acids: CAISGTAEKLFF.